The following is a T cell receptor beta chain sequence with its context. The data derive from a study of T cell changes during pregnancy in multiple sclerosis. Here immunoSEQ multiplex PCR was the method, and the copy in TCRdb shows in-frame clones only, minus some. The sample has 100,000 or so clones, approximately 91% seen once. Germline-derived CDR1 and CDR2 are MNHNS and SASEGT. Trimming shortened V by 5 bases and J by 4 bases, and 15 bases separated the two germline ends. The CDR3 has 15 amino acids. The receptor was isolated from a female donor with multiple sclerosis, enrolled in a pregnancy study. V gene TRBV6-1 combines with J gene TRBJ2-1; D may be TRBD1 (8 bases). The source material was peripheral blood, sampled after pregnancy. The DNA of the CDR3 is TGTGCCAGCAGTTTGACAGGGGAGGGGTACAATGAGCAGTTCTTC. It yields the protein CASSLTGEGYNEQFF.